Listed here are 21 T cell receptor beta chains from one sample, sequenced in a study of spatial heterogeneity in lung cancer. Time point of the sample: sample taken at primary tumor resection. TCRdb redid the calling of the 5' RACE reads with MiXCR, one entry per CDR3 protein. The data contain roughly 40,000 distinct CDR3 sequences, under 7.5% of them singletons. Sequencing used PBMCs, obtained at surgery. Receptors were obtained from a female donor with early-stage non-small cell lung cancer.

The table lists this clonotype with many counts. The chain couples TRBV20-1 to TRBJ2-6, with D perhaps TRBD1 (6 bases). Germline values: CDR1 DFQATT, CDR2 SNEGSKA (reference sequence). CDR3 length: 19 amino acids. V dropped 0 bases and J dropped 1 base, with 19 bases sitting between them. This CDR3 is CSARDNGGRGLSGANVLTF. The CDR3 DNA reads TGCAGTGCTAGAGATAACGGAGGCAGGGGTTTGTCTGGGGCCAACGTCCTGACTTTC.

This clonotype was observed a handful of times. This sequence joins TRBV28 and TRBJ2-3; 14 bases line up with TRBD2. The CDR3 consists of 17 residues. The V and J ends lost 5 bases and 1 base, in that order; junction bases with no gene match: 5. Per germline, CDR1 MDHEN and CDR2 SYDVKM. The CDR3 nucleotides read TGTGCCAGCAGTCCGCCGGGACTAGCGGGGGGCACAGATACGCAGTATTTT. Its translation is CASSPPGLAGGTDTQYF.

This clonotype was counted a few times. The CDR3 coding sequence is TGTGCCAGCAGTTTATCGGGGACAGGGAAAGAAAAACTGTTTTTT. This translates into CASSLSGTGKEKLFF. This chain links TRBV27 with TRBJ1-4, with TRBD1 identical over 9 bases. The junction had 4 bases not matched to a gene; V was cut back by 0 bases and J by 8 bases. Per the germline V gene, CDR1 is MNHEY and CDR2 is SMNVEV (reference sequence). CDR3 length: 15 residues.

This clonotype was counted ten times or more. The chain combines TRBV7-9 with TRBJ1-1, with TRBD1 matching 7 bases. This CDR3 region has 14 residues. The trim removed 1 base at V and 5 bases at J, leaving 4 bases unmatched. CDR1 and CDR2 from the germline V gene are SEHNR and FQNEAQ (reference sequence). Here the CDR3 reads CASSLVEGATEAFF. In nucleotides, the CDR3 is TGTGCCAGCAGCTTAGTGGAGGGGGCGACTGAAGCTTTCTTT.

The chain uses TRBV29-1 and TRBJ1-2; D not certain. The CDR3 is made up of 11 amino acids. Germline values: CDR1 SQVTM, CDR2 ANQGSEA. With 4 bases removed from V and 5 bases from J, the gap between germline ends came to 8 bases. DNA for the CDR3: TGCAGCGTTGTCCCTCGGTATGGCTACACCTTC. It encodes CSVVPRYGYTF.

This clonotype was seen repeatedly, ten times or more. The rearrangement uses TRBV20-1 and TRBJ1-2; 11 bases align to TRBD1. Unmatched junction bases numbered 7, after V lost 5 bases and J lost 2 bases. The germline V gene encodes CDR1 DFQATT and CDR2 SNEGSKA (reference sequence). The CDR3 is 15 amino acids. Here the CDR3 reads CSALRDRGTNYGYTF. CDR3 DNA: TGCAGTGCTCTCCGGGACAGGGGGACAAACTATGGCTACACCTTC.

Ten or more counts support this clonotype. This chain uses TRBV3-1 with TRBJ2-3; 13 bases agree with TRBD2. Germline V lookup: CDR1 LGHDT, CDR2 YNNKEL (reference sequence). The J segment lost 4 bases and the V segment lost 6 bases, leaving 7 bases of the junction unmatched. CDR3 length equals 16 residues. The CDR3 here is CASRRLAGGGADTQYF. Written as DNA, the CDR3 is TGTGCCAGCAGGCGACTAGCGGGGGGCGGGGCAGATACGCAGTATTTT.

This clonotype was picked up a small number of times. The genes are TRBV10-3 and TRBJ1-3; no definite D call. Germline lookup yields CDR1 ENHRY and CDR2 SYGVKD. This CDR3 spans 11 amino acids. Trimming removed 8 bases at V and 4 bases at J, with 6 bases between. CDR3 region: CAIRGGNTIYF. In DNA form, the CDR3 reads TGTGCCATCCGGGGAGGAAACACCATATATTTT.

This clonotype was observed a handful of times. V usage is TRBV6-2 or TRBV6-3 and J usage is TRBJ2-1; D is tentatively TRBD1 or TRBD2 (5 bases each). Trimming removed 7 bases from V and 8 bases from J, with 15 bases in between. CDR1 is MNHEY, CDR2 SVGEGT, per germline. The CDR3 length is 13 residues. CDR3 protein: CASTGAMNHEQFF. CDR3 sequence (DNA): TGTGCCAGCACCGGGGCGATGAACCATGAGCAGTTCTTC.

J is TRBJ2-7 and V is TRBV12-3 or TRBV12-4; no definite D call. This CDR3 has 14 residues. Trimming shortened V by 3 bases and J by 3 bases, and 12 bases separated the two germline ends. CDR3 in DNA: TGTGCCAGCAGTTTTGGCCCAGCAGGCTACGAGCAGTACTTC. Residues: CASSFGPAGYEQYF.

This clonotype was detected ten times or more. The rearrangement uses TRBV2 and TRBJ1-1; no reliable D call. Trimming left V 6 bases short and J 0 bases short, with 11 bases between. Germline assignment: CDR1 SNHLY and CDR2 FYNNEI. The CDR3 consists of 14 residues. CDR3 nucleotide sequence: TGTGCCAGCAGGGGCAGAAGGATGAACACTGAAGCTTTCTTT. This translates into CASRGRRMNTEAFF.

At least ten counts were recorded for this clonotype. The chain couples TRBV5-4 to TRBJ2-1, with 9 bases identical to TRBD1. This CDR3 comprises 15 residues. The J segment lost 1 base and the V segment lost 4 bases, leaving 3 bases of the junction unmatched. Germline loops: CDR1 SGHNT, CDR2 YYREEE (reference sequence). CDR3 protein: CASSKDRGSYNEQFF. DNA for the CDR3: TGTGCCAGCAGCAAGGACAGGGGTTCCTACAATGAGCAGTTCTTC.

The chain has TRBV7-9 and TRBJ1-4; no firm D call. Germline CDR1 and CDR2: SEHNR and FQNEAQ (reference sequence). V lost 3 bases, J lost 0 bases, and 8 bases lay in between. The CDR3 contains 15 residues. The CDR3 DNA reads TGTGCCAGCAGCTTTGGGATAGCAACTAATGAAAAACTGTTTTTT. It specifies CASSFGIATNEKLFF.

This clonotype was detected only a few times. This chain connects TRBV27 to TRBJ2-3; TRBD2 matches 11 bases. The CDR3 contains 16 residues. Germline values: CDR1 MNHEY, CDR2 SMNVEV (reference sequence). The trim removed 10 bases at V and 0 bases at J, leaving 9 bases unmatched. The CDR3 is CATSSLAGASTDTQYF. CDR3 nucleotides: TGTGCCACCTCCTCACTAGCGGGGGCTAGCACAGATACGCAGTATTTT.

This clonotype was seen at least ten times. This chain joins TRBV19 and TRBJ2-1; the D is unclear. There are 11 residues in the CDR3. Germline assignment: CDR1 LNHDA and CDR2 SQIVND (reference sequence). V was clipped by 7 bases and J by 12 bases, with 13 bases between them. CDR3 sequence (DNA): TGTGCCAGTACCGACCGGTACGCGCAGTTCTTC. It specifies CASTDRYAQFF.

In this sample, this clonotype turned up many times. CDR3 in amino acids: CASSRDRAFTEAFF. The CDR3 nucleotides are TGCGCCAGCAGCCGCGACAGGGCTTTCACTGAAGCTTTCTTT. V is TRBV5-1 and J is TRBJ1-1; the match to TRBD1 covers 7 bases. J was trimmed by 4 bases and V by 4 bases; bases with no gene match: 7. The germline V gene has CDR1 SGHRS and CDR2 YFSETQ. This CDR3 is built from 14 residues. Full variable domain (rest looked up from reference TRBV5-1 and TRBJ1-1): KAGVTQTPRYLIKTRGQQVTLSCSPISGHRSVSWYQQTPGQGLQFLFEYFSETQRNKGNFPGRFSGRQFSNSRSEMNVSTLELGDSALYLCASSRDRAFTEAFFGQGTRLTVV.

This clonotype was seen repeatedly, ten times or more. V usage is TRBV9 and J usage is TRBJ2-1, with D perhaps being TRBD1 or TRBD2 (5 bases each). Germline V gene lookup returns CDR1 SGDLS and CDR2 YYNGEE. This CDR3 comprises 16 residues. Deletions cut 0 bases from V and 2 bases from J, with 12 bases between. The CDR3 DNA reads TGTGCCAGCAGCGTAGCCGACAGCGGACCCTACAATGAGCAGTTCTTC. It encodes CASSVADSGPYNEQFF.

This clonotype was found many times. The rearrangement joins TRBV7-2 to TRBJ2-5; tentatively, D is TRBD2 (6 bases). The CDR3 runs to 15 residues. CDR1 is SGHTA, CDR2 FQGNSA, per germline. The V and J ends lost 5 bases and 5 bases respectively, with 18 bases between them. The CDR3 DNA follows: TGTGCCAGCAGCCGATCGGACGGGACTTGGGAGACCCAGTACTTC. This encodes CASSRSDGTWETQYF.

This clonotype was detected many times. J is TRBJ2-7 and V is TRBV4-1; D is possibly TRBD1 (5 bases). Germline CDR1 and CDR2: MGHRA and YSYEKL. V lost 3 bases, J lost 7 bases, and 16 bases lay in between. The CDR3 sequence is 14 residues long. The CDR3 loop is CASSQGPSLGEQYF. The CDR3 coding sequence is TGCGCCAGCAGCCAGGGGCCTTCCCTCGGGGAGCAGTACTTC.

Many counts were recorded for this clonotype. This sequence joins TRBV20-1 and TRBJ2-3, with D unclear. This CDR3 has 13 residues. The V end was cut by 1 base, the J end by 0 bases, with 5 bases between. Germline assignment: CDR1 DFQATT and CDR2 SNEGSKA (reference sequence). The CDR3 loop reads CSARGASTDTQYF. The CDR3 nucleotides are TGCAGTGCTAGAGGGGCAAGCACAGATACGCAGTATTTT.

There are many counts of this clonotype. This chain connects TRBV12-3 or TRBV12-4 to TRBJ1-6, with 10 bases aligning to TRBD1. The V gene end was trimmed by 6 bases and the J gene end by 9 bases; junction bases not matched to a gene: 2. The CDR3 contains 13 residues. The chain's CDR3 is CASRDRGLSPLHF. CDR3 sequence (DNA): TGTGCCAGCAGAGACAGGGGGCTTTCACCCCTCCACTTT.